Below, one T cell receptor (beta chain) is given with its context. Sequencing of TCR beta was performed on blood CD8+ and CD4+ T cells. This sample is drawn from a study of CD8 T cells in Susac syndrome. The RNA, roughly 0.5 to 1 ug, was put through reverse transcription using random hexamers. Coverage of TCR beta CDR3 amplification by immunoSEQ multiplex PCR extended to 54 Vbeta and 13 Jbeta. TCRdb processed the immunoSEQ multiplex PCR reads anew with MiXCR; each CDR3 protein has one entry. The sample has more than 70,000 distinct CDR3 sequences, approximately 95% seen once. CDR3 length equals 16 residues. V gave up 2 bases and J gave up 1 base; unmatched junction bases: 5.

This TCR was sampled from a human donor in good health. Sequencing was done on a sample of CD8+ T cells from PBMCs. This chain connects TRBV23-1 to TRBJ1-2; TRBD1 matches 9 bases. TRBV23-1 is marked as an open reading frame, function uncertain. This chain's CDR3 is CASSQGDREGNYGYTF. The CDR3 nucleotides read TGCGCCAGCAGTCAAGGGGACAGGGAGGGTAACTATGGCTACACCTTC.